This TCR beta chain was sequenced during a study of blood T cells in healthy people across ages. Study overall: Template-switching capture recovered about one barcoded beta molecule per two T cells. The study, taken as a whole, reports: Donor CMV infection status was unknown, possibly confounding age-related changes in expanded clonotypes. Aged donors had fewer naive CD4+ cells and lower diversity than long-lived donors.

J lost 2 bases, V lost 0 bases, and 15 bases had no gene match. The CDR3 runs to 19 residues. The germline V gene encodes CDR1 LGHDT and CDR2 YNNKEL (reference sequence). The second PCR ran about 6 to 11 cycles with a sample-barcoded 5' primer and J-beta primers. Every single cDNA molecule received a tag from a template-switch adaptor with 12 random nucleotides. TCRdb used MiXCR to reprocess the 5' RACE reads, holding one entry per CDR3 protein. This sample has 500,000 to 650,000 distinct CDR3 sequences, with about 29% found just once. As concerns this clonotype: Its specificity is unknown.

This sample also belongs to another study, concerning T cells of mothers and their children.

The chain employs TRBV3-1 and TRBJ1-2; TRBD1 aligns across 7 bases. The sample consisted of blood. The TCR comes from a boy between 2 and 10 years old in good health. The CDR3 DNA is TGTGCCAGCAGCCAAGATCCGGGTTTTACCCCGGGACAGAACTATGGCTACACCTTC. Its protein is CASSQDPGFTPGQNYGYTF.